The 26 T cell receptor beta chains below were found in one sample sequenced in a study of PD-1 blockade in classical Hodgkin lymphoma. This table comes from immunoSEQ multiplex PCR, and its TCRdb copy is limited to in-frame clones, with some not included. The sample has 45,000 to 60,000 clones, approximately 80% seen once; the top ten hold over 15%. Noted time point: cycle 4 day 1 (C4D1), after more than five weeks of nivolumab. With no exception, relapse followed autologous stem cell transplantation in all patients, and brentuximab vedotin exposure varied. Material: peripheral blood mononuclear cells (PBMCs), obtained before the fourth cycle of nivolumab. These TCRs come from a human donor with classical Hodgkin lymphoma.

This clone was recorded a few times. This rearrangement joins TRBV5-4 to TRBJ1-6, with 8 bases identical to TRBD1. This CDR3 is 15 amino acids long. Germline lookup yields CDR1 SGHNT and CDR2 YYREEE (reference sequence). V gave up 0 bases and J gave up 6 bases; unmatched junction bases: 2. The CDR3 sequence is CASSLGTGLNSPLHF. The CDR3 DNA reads TGTGCCAGCAGCTTGGGGACAGGGCTTAATTCACCCCTCCACTTT.

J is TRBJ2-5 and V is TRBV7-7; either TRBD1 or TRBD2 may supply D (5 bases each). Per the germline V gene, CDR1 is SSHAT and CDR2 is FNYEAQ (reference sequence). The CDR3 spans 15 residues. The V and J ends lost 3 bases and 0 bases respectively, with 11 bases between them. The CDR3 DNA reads TGTGCCAGCAGCTTTGGGACCGCGTACCAAGAGACCCAGTACTTC. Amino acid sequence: CASSFGTAYQETQYF.

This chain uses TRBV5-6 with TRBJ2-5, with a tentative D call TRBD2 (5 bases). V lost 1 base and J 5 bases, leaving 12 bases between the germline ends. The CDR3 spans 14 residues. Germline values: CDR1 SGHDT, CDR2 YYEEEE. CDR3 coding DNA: TGTGCCAGCAGCTTGCTCGGGGTGGTCGAGACCCAGTACTTC. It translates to CASSLLGVVETQYF.

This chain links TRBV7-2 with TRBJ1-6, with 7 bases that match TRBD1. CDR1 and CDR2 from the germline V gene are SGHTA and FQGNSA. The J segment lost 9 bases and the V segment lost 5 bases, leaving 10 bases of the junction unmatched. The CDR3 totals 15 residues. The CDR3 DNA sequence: TGTGCCAGCAGCCCCCGACAGGGAGGCGGTTCACCCCTCCACTTT. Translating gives CASSPRQGGGSPLHF. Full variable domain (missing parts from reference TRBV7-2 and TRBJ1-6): GAGVSQSPSNKVTEKGKDVELRCDPISGHTALYWYRQSLGQGLEFLIYFQGNSAPDKSGLPSDRFSAERTGGSVSTLTIQRTQQEDSAVYLCASSPRQGGGSPLHFGNGTRLTVT.

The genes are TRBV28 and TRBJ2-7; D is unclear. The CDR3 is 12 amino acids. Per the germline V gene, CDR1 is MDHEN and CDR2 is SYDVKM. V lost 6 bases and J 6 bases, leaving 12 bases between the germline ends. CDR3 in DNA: TGTGCCAGCAGCCTGTCCTTGTCCGAGCAGTACTTC. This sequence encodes CASSLSLSEQYF. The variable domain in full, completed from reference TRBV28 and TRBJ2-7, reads DVKVTQSSRYLVKRTGEKVFLECVQDMDHENMFWYRQDPGLGLRLIYFSYDVKMKEKGDIPEGYSVSREKKERFSLILESASTNQTSMYLCASSLSLSEQYFGPGTRLTVT.

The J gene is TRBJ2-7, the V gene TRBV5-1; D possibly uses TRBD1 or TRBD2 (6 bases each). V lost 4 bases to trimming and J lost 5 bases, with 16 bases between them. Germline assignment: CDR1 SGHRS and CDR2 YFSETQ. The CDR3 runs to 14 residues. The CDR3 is CASSGGGFGDEQYF. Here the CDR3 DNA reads TGCGCCAGCAGCGGAGGGGGATTTGGCGACGAGCAGTACTTC.

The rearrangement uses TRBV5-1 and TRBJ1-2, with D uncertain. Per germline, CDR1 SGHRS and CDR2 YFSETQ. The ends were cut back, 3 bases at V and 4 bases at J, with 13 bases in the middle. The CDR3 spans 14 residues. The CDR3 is CASSSDGLSYGYTF. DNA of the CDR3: TGCGCCAGCAGCTCGGACGGTCTTTCCTATGGCTACACCTTC.

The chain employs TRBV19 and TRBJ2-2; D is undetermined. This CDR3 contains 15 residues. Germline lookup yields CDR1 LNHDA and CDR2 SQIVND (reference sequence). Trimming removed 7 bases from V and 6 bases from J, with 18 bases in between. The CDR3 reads CASTPWHEYPGELFF. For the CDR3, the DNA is TGTGCCAGTACCCCGTGGCATGAGTATCCCGGGGAGCTGTTTTTT.

The CDR3 bases are TGTGCCAGCTCACCGCAGCCCAGCGGGAGAACCGAGCAGTACTTC. It encodes CASSPQPSGRTEQYF. This chain connects TRBV18 to TRBJ2-7; 8 bases align to TRBD2. The germline CDR1 and CDR2 sequences are KGHSH and LQKENI. The CDR3 is made up of 15 amino acids. With 3 bases clipped from V and 6 bases from J, the junction kept 10 bases outside the gene matches.

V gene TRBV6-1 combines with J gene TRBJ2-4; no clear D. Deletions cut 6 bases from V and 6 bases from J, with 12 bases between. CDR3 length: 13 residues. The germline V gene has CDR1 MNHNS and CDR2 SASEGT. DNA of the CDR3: TGTGCCAGCAGGCGTGACCTGTTAAACATTCAGTACTTC. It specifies CASRRDLLNIQYF.

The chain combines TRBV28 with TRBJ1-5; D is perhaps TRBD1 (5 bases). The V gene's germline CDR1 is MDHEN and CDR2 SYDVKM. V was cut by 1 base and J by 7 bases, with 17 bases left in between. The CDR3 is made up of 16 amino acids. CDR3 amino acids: CASSLSTGAGRQPQHF. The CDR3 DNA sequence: TGTGCCAGCAGTTTATCTACCGGGGCCGGACGGCAGCCCCAGCATTTT.

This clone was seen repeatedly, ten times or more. The CDR3 reads CASSPTTGGNYGYTF. The DNA of the CDR3 is TGTGCCAGCAGCCCTACGACAGGGGGGAACTATGGCTACACCTTC. The gene calls are TRBV5-5 and TRBJ1-2; TRBD1 agrees at 9 bases. This CDR3 comprises 15 residues. V shed 4 bases and J 2 bases; nucleotides not matched to a gene: 6. The germline gives CDR1 SGHKS, CDR2 YYEKEE (reference sequence).

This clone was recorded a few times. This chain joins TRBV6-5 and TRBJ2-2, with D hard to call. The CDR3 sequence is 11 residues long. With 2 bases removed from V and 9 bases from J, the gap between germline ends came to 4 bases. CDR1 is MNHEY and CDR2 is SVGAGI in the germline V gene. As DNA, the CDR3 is TGTGCCAGCAGTTACAATCGGGAGCTGTTTTTT. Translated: CASSYNRELFF.

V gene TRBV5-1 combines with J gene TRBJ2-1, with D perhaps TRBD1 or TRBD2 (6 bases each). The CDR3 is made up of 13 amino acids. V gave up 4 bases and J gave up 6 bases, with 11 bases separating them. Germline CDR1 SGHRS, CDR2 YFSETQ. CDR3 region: CASSQGTPNEQFF. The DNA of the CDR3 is TGCGCCAGCAGCCAGGGGACTCCCAATGAGCAGTTCTTC.

CDR3 nucleotide sequence: TGTGCCAGCAGACTGAGCCGGACAGACGAAGCTTTCTTT. Its protein is CASRLSRTDEAFF. The chain has TRBV7-3 and TRBJ1-1; tentatively, D is TRBD1 (6 bases). The V gene lost 6 bases and the J gene lost 8 bases, with 16 bases spanning the gap. CDR3 length: 13 residues. Germline V CDR1 and CDR2: SGHTA, FQGTGA.

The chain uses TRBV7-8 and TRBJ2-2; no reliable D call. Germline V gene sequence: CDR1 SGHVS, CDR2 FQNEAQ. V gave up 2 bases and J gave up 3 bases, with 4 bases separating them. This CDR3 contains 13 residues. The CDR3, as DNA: TGTGCCAGCAGCTTACATCACACCGGGGAGCTGTTTTTT. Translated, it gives CASSLHHTGELFF.

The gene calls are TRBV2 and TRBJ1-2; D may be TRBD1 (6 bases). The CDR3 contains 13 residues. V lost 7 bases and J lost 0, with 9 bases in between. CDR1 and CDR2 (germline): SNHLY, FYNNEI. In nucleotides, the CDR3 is TGTGCCAGCAAACGGGACACTAACTATGGCTACACCTTC. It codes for CASKRDTNYGYTF.

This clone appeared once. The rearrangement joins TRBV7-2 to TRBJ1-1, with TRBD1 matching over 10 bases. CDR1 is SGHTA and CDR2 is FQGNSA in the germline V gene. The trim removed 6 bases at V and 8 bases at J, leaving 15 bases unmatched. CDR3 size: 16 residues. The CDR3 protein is CASRVRSGTGDKEAFF. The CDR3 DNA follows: TGTGCCAGCAGAGTCAGATCCGGGACAGGGGATAAGGAAGCTTTCTTT.

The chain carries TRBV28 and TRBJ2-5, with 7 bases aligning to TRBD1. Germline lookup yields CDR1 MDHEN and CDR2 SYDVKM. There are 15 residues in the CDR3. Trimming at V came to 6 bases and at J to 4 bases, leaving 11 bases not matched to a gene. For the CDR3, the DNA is TGTGCCAGCAGCGGCCCGACAGGGCCGGGAGAGACCCAGTACTTC. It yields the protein CASSGPTGPGETQYF.

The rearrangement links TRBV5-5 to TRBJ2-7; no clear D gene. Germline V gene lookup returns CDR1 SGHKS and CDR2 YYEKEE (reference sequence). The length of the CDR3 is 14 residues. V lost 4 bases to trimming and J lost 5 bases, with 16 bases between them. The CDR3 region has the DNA TGTGCCAGCAGCCTGGGTTCGAGAACCCACGAGCAGTACTTC. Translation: CASSLGSRTHEQYF.

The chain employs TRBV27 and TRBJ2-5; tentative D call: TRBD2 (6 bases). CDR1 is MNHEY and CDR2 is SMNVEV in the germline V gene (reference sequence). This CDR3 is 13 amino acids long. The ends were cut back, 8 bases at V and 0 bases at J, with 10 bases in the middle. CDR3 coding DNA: TGTGCCAGCGCCCGCGGGGACCAAGAGACCCAGTACTTC. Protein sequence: CASARGDQETQYF.

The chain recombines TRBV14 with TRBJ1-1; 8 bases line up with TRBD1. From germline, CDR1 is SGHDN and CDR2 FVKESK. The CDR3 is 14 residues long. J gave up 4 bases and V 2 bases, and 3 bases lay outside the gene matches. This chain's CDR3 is CASSQITGGTEAFF. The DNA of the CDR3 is TGTGCCAGCAGCCAAATCACAGGGGGCACTGAAGCTTTCTTT.

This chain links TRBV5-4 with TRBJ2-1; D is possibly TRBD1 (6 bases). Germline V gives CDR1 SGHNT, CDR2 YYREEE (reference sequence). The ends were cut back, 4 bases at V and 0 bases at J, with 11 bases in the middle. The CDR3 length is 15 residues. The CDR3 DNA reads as TGTGCCAGCAGCAGTGGACAGAGCTCCTACAATGAGCAGTTCTTC. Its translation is CASSSGQSSYNEQFF.

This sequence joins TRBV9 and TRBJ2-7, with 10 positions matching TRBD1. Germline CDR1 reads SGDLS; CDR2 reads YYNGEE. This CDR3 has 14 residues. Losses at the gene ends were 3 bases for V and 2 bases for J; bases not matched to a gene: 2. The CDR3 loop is CASSAGQGPYEQYF. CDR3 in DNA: TGTGCCAGCAGCGCGGGACAGGGGCCCTACGAGCAGTACTTC. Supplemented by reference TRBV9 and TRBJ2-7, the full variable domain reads DSGVTQTPKHLITATGQRVTLRCSPRSGDLSVYWYQQSLDQGLQFLIQYYNGEERAKGNILERFSAQQFPDLHSELNLSSLELGDSALYFCASSAGQGPYEQYFGPGTRLTVT.

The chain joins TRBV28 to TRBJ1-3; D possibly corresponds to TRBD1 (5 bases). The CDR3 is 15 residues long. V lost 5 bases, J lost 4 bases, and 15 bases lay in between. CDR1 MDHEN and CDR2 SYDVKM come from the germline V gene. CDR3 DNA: TGTGCCAGCAGTCAGGGACTCTCGCCCGGAAACACCATATATTTT. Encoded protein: CASSQGLSPGNTIYF.

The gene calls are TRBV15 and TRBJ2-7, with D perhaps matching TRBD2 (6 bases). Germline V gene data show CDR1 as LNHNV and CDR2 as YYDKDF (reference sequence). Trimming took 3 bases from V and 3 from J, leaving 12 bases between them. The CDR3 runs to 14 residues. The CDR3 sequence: CATSRGGPSYEQYF. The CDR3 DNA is TGTGCCACCAGCAGGGGGGGACCTAGCTACGAGCAGTACTTC. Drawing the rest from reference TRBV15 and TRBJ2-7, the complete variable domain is DAMVIQNPRYQVTQFGKPVTLSCSQTLNHNVMYWYQQKSSQAPKLLFHYYDKDFNNEADTPDNFQSRRPNTSFCFLDIRSPGLGDTAMYLCATSRGGPSYEQYFGPGTRLTVT.